This T cell receptor beta chain was identified during a study of shared clonotypes between healthy human individuals (dated by TCRdb to 2018 to 2021). In terms of the full investigation: A few men and a couple of women, aged 18 to 49 years, made up the cohort. To estimate repertoire size and how much clonotype sharing occurs between individuals, the study deeply sequenced the blood TCR repertoires of about 5 healthy adults. Each donor's leukapheresis produced roughly between about 0.8 and 8.9 billion PBMCs. To increase sequencing depth and limit assay-specific biases, different laboratories used diverse techniques to prepare libraries and sequence TCR repertoires. Paper-wide results and their limitations: Based on pairwise subsampling, the degree of clonotype sharing among donors was expected to be affected by sequencing depth. Sampling was limited to blood, and TCR repertoires in tissue likely differ from TCR repertoires in blood. Because the study included a small number of donors, the genetic and exposure-history diversity represented was limited.

This clone was detected a few times. Its binding antigen is unknown. Per-nucleotide qualities are absent, and no much larger clonotype sits a single base away. TCR CDR3 regions were amplified from genomic DNA by multiplex PCR using the deep immunoSEQ assay. Genomic DNA extracted from each cell subset was distributed evenly over all wells of several immunoSEQ 96-well plates, and each plate served as one replicate. For unsorted PBMC, each replicate PCR was loaded with around 300 ng genomic DNA, equivalent to around 30,000 T cell genomes. Genomic DNA from unsorted PBMC was sequenced over ten immunoSEQ deep assay plates. The purified libraries were quantified using a Qubit 3.0 fluorometer, sized with a Bioanalyzer 2100, and then quantified again using the KAPA Library Quantification kit. A separate single-read 150-cycle Illumina NextSeq 550 flow cell was used to sequence each immunoSEQ 96-well plate. Under the source paper's analysis protocol: Because the immunoSEQ output included only junctional sequences and no quality scores, the filtering could not be the same as the filtering used for full-length reads. Sequences were annotated with PyIR, a Python wrapper for IgBLAST v1.9, and V/J genes and CDR3 were assigned using IMGT germline references. Reads with weak V/J assignments (E-value above 1e-6), missing CDR3, stop codons, out-of-frame junctions, or ambiguous translated residues were removed. V3J clonotypes were defined as sequences sharing an identical inferred V gene, J gene, and CDR3 amino acid sequence. Percentage overlap between repertoires was computed as shared unique clonotypes divided by the size of the smaller repertoire. Repertoire richness was assessed with RTK rarefaction, the Chao1 estimator, and Recon v2.1 estimates of unobserved clonotypes. TCRdb took over this immuneACCESS table, retaining in-frame rearrangements with V and J assigned. Such tables are incomplete; in checked studies, under half of the missing clones stem from an unresolved V gene, and the remainder is unexplained. V, J and clone size reflect that table, while D and trimming were determined from the DNA. The sample table holds 450,000 to 500,000 clones, of which about 80% were seen once. 10% to 15% of the sample belongs to the ten largest clones.

From cysteine to phenylalanine, the CDR3 is 14 amino acids long. The entry retains the CDR3 DNA only, 42 bases that are in frame from base 1. V gives up 5 bases and J gives up 2 bases, and the segment between their germline ends measures 13 bases. The CDR1 and CDR2 encoded by the germline V gene (reference sequence) are PRHDT and FYEKMQ. Healthy HIV-negative adults with no recently reported acute infections or vaccinations were included as donors. Only Caucasian adults living in Nashville, Tennessee, USA were represented among the donors. For unsorted samples, 70 million to 95 million PBMCs were counted, and genomic DNA was extracted using the QIAamp DNA Blood Mini kit. Blood was collected by leukapheresis, and PBMCs were isolated by Ficoll-Histopaque density gradient centrifugation and then cryopreserved in liquid nitrogen vapor phase.

Recombination linked TRBV13 to TRBJ2-7, and TRBD2 may be the D gene, going by 5 matching bases. The clonotype comes from a woman in her thirties or forties in good health. Some clones in this sample may be carry-over from other donors' samples. Sequenced: PBMCs. The DNA sequence is given as TGTGCCAGCAGCCACCGTGAGGGAGCCTACGAGCAGTACTTC. Its protein reads: CASSHREGAYEQYF.